A selection of T cell receptor beta chains follows, all from one sample in a study of type 1 and type 2 diabetes patients. TCRdb re-derived calls from the multiplex PCR reads in MiXCR, one entry per CDR3 protein. Of more than 250,000 distinct CDR3 sequences listed, over 45% are singletons. Sequenced: peripheral blood mononuclear cells (PBMCs). The receptor set was obtained from a man in his late teens or twenties with type 2 diabetes. Both conserved end residues are part of each CDR3. The D gene is left open where the match is weak. Rows may omit the clone size; those that give it use once, few, many or a size class.

CDR3: CASSLGGRGQDEQYF; DNA: TGCGCCAGCAGCTTGGGGGGCAGGGGCCAAGACGAGCAGTACTTC; V: TRBV5-1; D: -; J: TRBJ2-7; size: -
CDR3: CAIADGTPDEQYF; DNA: TGTGCCATCGCCGACGGGACGCCTGACGAGCAGTACTTC; V: TRBV10-3; D: -; J: TRBJ2-7; size: many
CDR3: CASSPDGAGGRPYEQYF; DNA: TGTGCCAGCAGCCCGGACGGGGCTGGGGGGAGGCCCTACGAGCAGTACTTC; V: TRBV11-2; D: -; J: TRBJ2-7; size: few
CDR3: CASSQGAKQPQHF; DNA: TGTGCCAGCAGCCAGGGCGCAAAACAGCCCCAGCATTTT; V: TRBV6-5; D: -; J: TRBJ1-5; size: -
CDR3: CASSSPLLAGERYQETQYF; DNA: TGTGCCAGCAGTTCTCCCTTACTAGCGGGAGAACGGTACCAAGAGACCCAGTACTTC; V: TRBV6-6; D: TRBD2; J: TRBJ2-5; size: -
CDR3: CASSLGSETYEQYF; DNA: TGTGCCAGCAGCTTAGGCAGCGAAACCTACGAGCAGTACTTC; V: TRBV7-3; D: -; J: TRBJ2-7; size: -
CDR3: CASRNTWTGTNEQYF; DNA: TGTGCCAGTAGGAACACTTGGACAGGGACGAACGAGCAGTACTTC; V: TRBV19; D: TRBD1; J: TRBJ2-7; size: -
CDR3: CASSIGLIHGSPLHF; DNA: TGTGCCAGCAGCATCGGGCTGATCCACGGCTCACCCCTCCACTTT; V: TRBV7-2; D: -; J: TRBJ1-6; size: -
CDR3: CAISPGQNIQYF; DNA: TGTGCCATCAGTCCGGGCCAAAACATTCAGTACTTC; V: TRBV10-3; D: -; J: TRBJ2-4; size: few
CDR3: CASSLVWDNLLGGTQCF; DNA: TGTGCTAGCAGCTTAGTGTGGGACAACCTCCTAGGAGGGACCCAGTGCTTC; V: TRBV7-7; D: -; J: TRBJ2-5; size: -
CDR3: CASSPPGSPLHF; DNA: TGTGCCAGCAGCCCCCCGGGGTCACCCCTCCACTTT; V: TRBV6-5; D: -; J: TRBJ1-6; size: -
CDR3: CASRNQGTNYGYTF; DNA: TGCGCCAGCAGAAACCAGGGGACTAACTATGGCTACACCTTC; V: TRBV5-1; D: -; J: TRBJ1-2; size: -
CDR3: CASSLMGLTSYEQYF; DNA: TGCGCCAGCAGCTTGATGGGACTGACCTCCTACGAGCAGTACTTC; V: TRBV5-1; D: -; J: TRBJ2-7; size: -
CDR3: CASSSQGGQGNSPLHF; DNA: TGTGCCAGTAGTTCGCAGGGGGGACAGGGCAATTCACCCCTCCACTTT; V: TRBV19; D: TRBD1; J: TRBJ1-6; size: -
CDR3: CSVGDTVGELFF; DNA: TGCAGCGTTGGAGATACGGTCGGGGAGCTGTTTTTT; V: TRBV29-1; D: -; J: TRBJ2-2; size: -
CDR3: CASSFQGYNSPLHF; DNA: TGTGCCAGCAGCTTTCAGGGGTATAATTCACCCCTCCACTTT; V: TRBV7-9; D: -; J: TRBJ1-6; size: -
CDR3: CASSYRDRTLPYEQYF; DNA: TGTGCCAGCAGTTATAGGGACAGGACTCTTCCCTACGAGCAGTACTTC; V: TRBV6-5; D: TRBD1; J: TRBJ2-7; size: few
CDR3: CASSLAGGEVEQYF; DNA: TGTGCCAGCAGCCTAGCGGGAGGTGAAGTCGAGCAGTACTTC; V: TRBV12-3/TRBV12-4; D: TRBD2; J: TRBJ2-7; size: few
CDR3: CSVGRSHTRELFF; DNA: TGCAGTGTGGGTAGGTCCCACACCAGGGAGCTGTTTTTT; V: TRBV20-1; D: -; J: TRBJ2-2; size: -
CDR3: CSARIGGEGTGELFF; DNA: TGCAGTGCTCGAATAGGGGGCGAAGGCACCGGGGAGCTGTTTTTT; V: TRBV20-1; D: TRBD1; J: TRBJ2-2; size: -
CDR3: CATAIGGNTGELFF; DNA: TGCGCCACCGCAATAGGGGGGAACACCGGGGAGCTGTTTTTT; V: TRBV10-1; D: -; J: TRBJ2-2; size: -
CDR3: CASSLGQVDTGELFF; DNA: TGTGCCAGCAGTTTAGGGCAGGTCGACACCGGGGAGCTGTTTTTT; V: TRBV25-1; D: -; J: TRBJ2-2; size: -
CDR3: CASSFGTSGRMDTQYF; DNA: TGTGCCAGCAGCTTCGGGACTAGCGGGAGAATGGATACGCAGTATTTT; V: TRBV6-8; D: TRBD2; J: TRBJ2-3; size: -
CDR3: CAWTTGVPGELFF; DNA: TGTGCCTGGACGACAGGGGTCCCCGGGGAGCTGTTTTTT; V: TRBV30; D: TRBD1; J: TRBJ2-2; size: -
CDR3: CGSWGGSTNEKLFF; DNA: TGTGGGTCATGGGGCGGTTCTACTAATGAAAAACTGTTTTTT; V: TRBV19; D: -; J: TRBJ1-4; size: -
CDR3: CATRARFNTEAFF; DNA: TGTGCCACCAGAGCCCGCTTCAACACTGAAGCTTTCTTT; V: TRBV24-1; D: -; J: TRBJ1-1; size: -
CDR3: CSAQEGYSNQPQHF; DNA: TGCAGTGCTCAGGAGGGCTATAGCAATCAGCCCCAGCATTTT; V: TRBV20-1; D: -; J: TRBJ1-5; size: -
CDR3: CASSQDYRDSPNYGYTF; DNA: TGCGCCAGCAGCCAGGATTACCGGGACTCACCTAACTATGGCTACACCTTC; V: TRBV10-1; D: -; J: TRBJ1-2; size: -
CDR3: CASSQVPSGASTDTQYF; DNA: TGTGCCAGCAGCCAAGTTCCTAGCGGGGCTAGCACAGATACGCAGTATTTT; V: TRBV14; D: TRBD2; J: TRBJ2-3; size: -
CDR3: CAWSARESGYTF; DNA: TGTGCCTGGAGTGCAAGGGAAAGTGGCTACACCTTC; V: TRBV19; D: -; J: TRBJ1-2; size: -
CDR3: CATSRSGSSPPAFF; DNA: TGTGCCACCAGCAGAAGCGGCAGTTCGCCCCCGGCTTTCTTT; V: TRBV15; D: -; J: TRBJ1-1; size: -
CDR3: CAISEGDREESSYEQYF; DNA: TGTGCCATCAGTGAGGGGGACAGGGAGGAAAGCTCCTACGAGCAGTACTTC; V: TRBV10-3; D: TRBD1; J: TRBJ2-7; size: many
CDR3: CSVAGPNYGYTF; DNA: TGCAGCGTTGCAGGGCCTAACTATGGCTACACCTTC; V: TRBV29-1; D: -; J: TRBJ1-2; size: -
CDR3: CASNPEYSNQPQHF; DNA: TGTGCCAGTAACCCGGAGTATAGCAATCAGCCCCAGCATTTT; V: TRBV30; D: -; J: TRBJ1-5; size: -
CDR3: CAWSVGGGGEQYF; DNA: TGTGCCTGGAGTGTAGGAGGGGGCGGCGAGCAGTACTTC; V: TRBV30; D: -; J: TRBJ2-7; size: -
CDR3: CSVSPRREGQETQYF; DNA: TGCAGTGTATCGCCCAGAAGGGAGGGGCAAGAGACCCAGTACTTC; V: TRBV20-1; D: TRBD2; J: TRBJ2-5; size: -
CDR3: CSARDPLSGGLDTQYF; DNA: TGCAGTGCTAGAGACCCCCTTAGCGGGGGGTTAGATACGCAGTATTTT; V: TRBV20-1; D: TRBD2; J: TRBJ2-3; size: -
CDR3: CASSSHQGYLGYTF; DNA: TGTGCCAGCAGTTCTCACCAGGGGTACTTGGGCTACACCTTC; V: TRBV25-1; D: -; J: TRBJ1-2; size: -
CDR3: CASSLTGVDTQYF; DNA: TGTGCCAGCAGCTTGACCGGGGTAGATACGCAGTATTTT; V: TRBV7-2; D: -; J: TRBJ2-3; size: few
CDR3: CASSLESVGEQYF; DNA: TGCGCCAGCAGCTTGGAGTCCGTCGGCGAGCAGTACTTC; V: TRBV5-1; D: -; J: TRBJ2-7; size: few
CDR3: CASTVTSGPSYNEQFF; DNA: TGTGCCAGCACCGTGACTAGCGGCCCCTCCTACAATGAGCAGTTCTTC; V: TRBV7-2; D: TRBD2; J: TRBJ2-1; size: few
CDR3: CASSLDREYNEQFF; DNA: TGTGCCAGTAGTCTCGACAGGGAGTACAATGAGCAGTTCTTC; V: TRBV19; D: TRBD1; J: TRBJ2-1; size: -
CDR3: CASSLVGGNTGELFF; DNA: TGCGCCAGCAGCTTGGTAGGGGGGAACACCGGGGAGCTGTTTTTT; V: TRBV5-1; D: -; J: TRBJ2-2; size: -
CDR3: CASSLSRGLDEQYF; DNA: TGTGCCAGCAGTTTATCCAGGGGGCTCGACGAGCAGTACTTC; V: TRBV27; D: TRBD1; J: TRBJ2-7; size: -
CDR3: CASWEGRIRTGTEYF; DNA: TGTGCCAGTTGGGAGGGCCGAATTCGGACAGGGACCGAGTACTTC; V: TRBV7-8; D: -; J: TRBJ2-5; size: few
CDR3: CASSLRVGSNQPQHF; DNA: TGTGCCAGCAGTTTAAGGGTGGGTAGCAATCAGCCCCAGCATTTT; V: TRBV12-3/TRBV12-4; D: -; J: TRBJ1-5; size: few
CDR3: CSARGDHSTGTPQDTQYF; DNA: TGCAGTGCTAGAGGTGACCACTCAACCGGGACTCCACAAGATACGCAGTATTTT; V: TRBV20-1; D: -; J: TRBJ2-3; size: -
CDR3: CASRAGANTGELFF; DNA: TGTGCCAGTAGGGCAGGGGCGAACACCGGGGAGCTGTTTTTT; V: TRBV19; D: -; J: TRBJ2-2; size: -
CDR3: CASGIDREFWYTEAFF; DNA: TGTGCCAGTGGTATAGACAGGGAGTTTTGGTACACTGAAGCTTTCTTT; V: TRBV19; D: TRBD1; J: TRBJ1-1; size: -
CDR3: CASSSYIRGRNTEAFF; DNA: TGTGCCAGCAGCTCCTACATCAGGGGAAGGAACACTGAAGCTTTCTTT; V: TRBV7-9; D: -; J: TRBJ1-1; size: few
CDR3: CAWSVWSLETQYF; DNA: TGTGCCTGGAGTGTGTGGTCTTTGGAGACCCAGTACTTC; V: TRBV30; D: -; J: TRBJ2-5; size: -
CDR3: CSGADEYEQYF; DNA: TGCAGCGGGGCAGACGAGTACGAGCAGTACTTC; V: TRBV29-1; D: -; J: TRBJ2-7; size: -
CDR3: CASSLQGAAEGYTF; DNA: TGTGCCAGCAGTCTACAGGGGGCCGCTGAGGGCTACACCTTC; V: TRBV7-1; D: TRBD1; J: TRBJ1-2; size: -
CDR3: CASSPRTGNTGELFF; DNA: TGCGCCAGCAGCCCTAGGACAGGGAACACCGGGGAGCTGTTTTTT; V: TRBV5-1; D: TRBD1; J: TRBJ2-2; size: few
CDR3: CASRGPMMGPKNEQFF; DNA: TGCGCCAGCAGGGGACCAATGATGGGTCCGAAAAATGAGCAGTTCTTC; V: TRBV10-2; D: -; J: TRBJ2-1; size: -